These 26 T cell receptor beta chains came from one sample sequenced in a study of cytomegalovirus exposure and HLA in healthy donors. Primers included in the PCR were 60 Vbeta and 13 Jbeta primers. The data were produced by immunoSEQ multiplex PCR, yet TCRdb's version contains in-frame clones alone and is incomplete. Seen here are under 200,000 clones, around 77% observed once, and the top ten hold around 2.5%. The sequenced material came from PBMCs. Source of these receptors: a man in his fifties or sixties in good health and CMV-seronegative.

This clone appeared a single time. Other nucleotide sequences from this sample produce the same CDR3. The CDR3 sequence is CASSELGQTTYEQYF. CDR3 nucleotide sequence: TGTGCCAGCAGCGAGTTAGGACAGACTACCTACGAGCAGTACTTC. The chain joins TRBV7-9 to TRBJ2-7; TRBD1 might be the D (6 bases). The germline V gene has CDR1 SEHNR and CDR2 FQNEAQ (reference sequence). Trimming took 5 bases from V and 2 from J, leaving 16 bases between them. This CDR3 comprises 15 residues.

This clone was detected only a few times. V is TRBV5-1 and J is TRBJ1-2; 7 bases are a match to TRBD1. CDR1 is SGHRS and CDR2 is YFSETQ in the germline V gene. Germline trimming cut 0 bases from V and 8 bases from J; bases unmatched to any gene: 10. The CDR3 has 15 residues. CDR3 residues: CASSLDPTGPLGYTF. CDR3 nucleotides: TGCGCCAGCAGCTTGGACCCGACAGGGCCCTTGGGCTACACCTTC.

The chain employs TRBV28 and TRBJ1-2; D is perhaps TRBD1 (5 bases). The CDR3 runs to 14 residues. Germline CDR1 MDHEN, CDR2 SYDVKM. Trimming removed 2 bases at V and 3 bases at J, with 10 bases between. The CDR3 sequence: CASSLIDRHYGYTF. DNA for the CDR3: TGTGCCAGCAGTTTAATCGACAGACACTATGGCTACACCTTC.

The chain joins TRBV10-3 to TRBJ1-2; tentatively, D is TRBD1 (6 bases). This CDR3 has 15 residues. Germline V gene lookup returns CDR1 ENHRY and CDR2 SYGVKD. Deletions cut 0 bases from V and 8 bases from J, with 16 bases between. Here the CDR3 reads CAISESTGQGMGYTF. For the CDR3, the DNA is TGTGCCATCAGTGAGTCCACCGGGCAGGGGATGGGCTACACCTTC.

This clone was found a few times. Other DNA sequences in this specimen translate into the identical CDR3. The V call is TRBV27, the J call TRBJ2-7; no firm D call. The CDR3 covers 13 residues. CDR1 is MNHEY, CDR2 SMNVEV, per germline (reference sequence). V dropped 0 bases and J dropped 4 bases, with 7 bases sitting between them. The CDR3 region has the DNA TGTGCCAGCAGTTTATCGGGCGCTTACGAGCAGTACTTC. It encodes CASSLSGAYEQYF.

The chain couples TRBV15 to TRBJ2-3; the match to TRBD2 covers 10 bases. CDR3 size: 16 residues. Germline values: CDR1 LNHNV, CDR2 YYDKDF (reference sequence). With 2 bases clipped from V and 2 bases from J, the junction kept 4 bases outside the gene matches. CDR3 protein: CATSRRLAGDTDTQYF. The CDR3 DNA reads TGTGCCACCAGCAGACGCCTAGCGGGGGACACAGATACGCAGTATTTT.

In its sample, this clone was seen a few times. In nucleotides, the CDR3 is TGTGCCAGCAGTCGAGGGGCAGGGGGCACCTACGAGCAGTACTTC. Translated: CASSRGAGGTYEQYF. The chain employs TRBV6-5 and TRBJ2-7; 8 bases fit TRBD1. With V trimmed by 5 bases and J by 2 bases, 8 bases remained unmatched. The CDR3 runs to 15 residues. The germline gives CDR1 MNHEY, CDR2 SVGAGI.

The chain employs TRBV4-3 and TRBJ2-1; 12 nucleotides match TRBD2. The CDR3 consists of 17 residues. J lost 4 bases, V lost 0 bases, and 4 bases had no gene match. The V gene's germline CDR1 is LGHNA and CDR2 YSLEER. The CDR3 loop is CASSQDLAGGRYNEQFF. CDR3 sequence (DNA): TGCGCCAGCAGCCAAGATCTAGCGGGAGGGCGTTACAATGAGCAGTTCTTC.

This chain uses TRBV29-1 with TRBJ2-5; D perhaps matches TRBD1 (5 bases). Germline CDR1 SQVTM, CDR2 ANQGSEA. Trimming removed 4 bases at V and 5 bases at J, with 5 bases between. This CDR3 is built from 10 residues. CDR3: CSVAGETQYF. The CDR3 nucleotides read TGCAGCGTTGCAGGGGAGACCCAGTACTTC.

This chain uses TRBV6-1 with TRBJ2-7; 7 bases map to TRBD1. The germline V gene has CDR1 MNHNS and CDR2 SASEGT. V was clipped by 8 bases and J by 3 bases; unmatched bases: 7. The CDR3 has 13 amino acids. The CDR3 nucleotides are TGTGCCAGCGAAGGGACAGAGGACTACGAGCAGTACTTC. It specifies CASEGTEDYEQYF.

This clone was recorded a few times. The chain has TRBV19 and TRBJ1-2, with TRBD1 identical over 7 bases. CDR3 size: 15 residues. Germline V gene data show CDR1 as LNHDA and CDR2 as SQIVND (reference sequence). Trimming at V came to 1 base and at J to 6 bases, leaving 8 bases not matched to a gene. Written as DNA, the CDR3 is TGTGCCAGTAGTATAGGCCCCCTACAGGGGCATGGCTACACCTTC. Encoded protein: CASSIGPLQGHGYTF.

This sequence joins TRBV18 and TRBJ2-1; 13 nucleotides align to TRBD2. The V segment lost 3 bases and the J segment 9 bases; nucleotides outside the gene matches: 11. The CDR3 spans 17 residues. The germline gives CDR1 KGHSH, CDR2 LQKENI. The CDR3, as DNA: TGTGCCAGCTCACCGGAACCGGGACTAGCGGGAATGTTTGAGCAGTTCTTC. Translating gives CASSPEPGLAGMFEQFF.

The rearrangement links TRBV7-8 to TRBJ1-1; a possible D gene is TRBD1 (5 bases). The CDR3 loop spans 14 amino acids. With 5 bases removed from V and 0 bases from J, the gap between germline ends came to 10 bases. Germline lookup yields CDR1 SGHVS and CDR2 FQNEAQ. The CDR3 is CASSPGGMNTEAFF. The CDR3 bases are TGTGCCAGCAGCCCCGGGGGAATGAACACTGAAGCTTTCTTT.

This clone was counted between two and nine times. The chain has TRBV5-6 and TRBJ2-2; D may be TRBD2 (6 bases). The germline V gene encodes CDR1 SGHDT and CDR2 YYEEEE. V lost 2 bases and J lost 3, with 14 bases in between. This CDR3 is built from 16 residues. The CDR3 region is CASSFAGLRDTGELFF. Written as DNA, the CDR3 is TGTGCCAGCAGCTTCGCGGGACTTAGGGACACCGGGGAGCTGTTTTTT. Based on the CDR3 plus reference TRBV5-6 and TRBJ2-2, the full variable domain is DAGVTQSPTHLIKTRGQQVTLRCSPKSGHDTVSWYQQALGQGPQFIFQYYEEEERQRGNFPDRFSGHQFPNYSSELNVNALLLGDSALYLCASSFAGLRDTGELFFGEGSRLTVL.

This clone has a handful of counts. In the same sample, other DNA sequences code for this CDR3. This rearrangement joins TRBV5-1 to TRBJ1-1; tentatively, D is TRBD1 (5 bases). V dropped 0 bases and J dropped 4 bases, with 10 bases sitting between them. CDR3 length equals 14 residues. From germline, CDR1 is SGHRS and CDR2 YFSETQ. CDR3 nucleotides: TGCGCCAGCAGCTTGGATGGGGGGGGCACTGAAGCTTTCTTT. It translates to CASSLDGGGTEAFF.

The chain's CDR3 is CASSDPRIAGPTGEQYF. In DNA form, the CDR3 reads TGTGCCAGCAGCGACCCCCGGATAGCGGGGCCCACAGGCGAGCAGTACTTC. The chain employs TRBV5-4 and TRBJ2-7; 8 nucleotides line up with TRBD2. Per the germline V gene, CDR1 is SGHNT and CDR2 is YYREEE (reference sequence). CDR3 length equals 17 residues. The ends lost 4 bases at V and 6 bases at J; junction bases unmatched: 18.

The J gene is TRBJ1-1, the V gene TRBV19, with D unresolved. V lost 3 bases, J lost 1 base, and 9 bases lay in between. The V gene's germline CDR1 is LNHDA and CDR2 SQIVND (reference sequence). This CDR3 is built from 14 residues. The CDR3 sequence: CASSIVHGNTEAFF. In DNA form, the CDR3 reads TGTGCCAGTAGTATTGTTCACGGGAACACTGAAGCTTTCTTT.

The DNA for the CDR3 is TGTGCCAGCAGCCATCCTGACAGGGGCGGGTACGAGCAGTACTTC. Its protein product is CASSHPDRGGYEQYF. This chain joins TRBV5-6 and TRBJ2-5; 8 bases line up with TRBD1. TRBJ2-7 explains the end of the DNA better; the J call may be wrong. Germline lookup yields CDR1 SGHDT and CDR2 YYEEEE. There are 15 residues in the CDR3.

The chain carries TRBV27 and TRBJ2-1; 8 bases match TRBD2. The CDR3 sequence is 15 residues long. The germline V gene has CDR1 MNHEY and CDR2 SMNVEV (reference sequence). Trimming removed 6 bases from V and 0 bases from J; junction bases left unmatched: 4. CDR3 in amino acids: CASRVSGGSYNEQFF. For the CDR3, the DNA is TGTGCCAGCAGGGTGAGCGGGGGCTCCTACAATGAGCAGTTCTTC.

V and J are TRBV6-6 and TRBJ1-2; 8 nucleotides agree with TRBD1. The CDR3 runs 12 residues. The V and J ends lost 5 bases and 7 bases, in that order; junction bases with no gene match: 3. CDR1 MNHNY and CDR2 SVGAGI come from the germline V gene (reference sequence). CDR3 coding DNA: TGTGCCAGCAGTCTTGACAGGGGTGGCTACACCTTC. Protein product: CASSLDRGGYTF.

This clone has just a few counts. The rearrangement joins TRBV19 to TRBJ1-5; 7 nucleotides line up with TRBD1. The CDR3 spans 15 residues. Looked up from germline, CDR1 is LNHDA and CDR2 is SQIVND (reference sequence). The ends lost 6 bases at V and 0 bases at J; junction bases unmatched: 5. The chain's CDR3 is CASSGTAYSNQPQHF. In DNA, the CDR3 is TGTGCCAGTAGCGGGACAGCTTATAGCAATCAGCCCCAGCATTTT. The whole variable domain, remainder taken from reference TRBV19 and TRBJ1-5, is DGGITQSPKYLFRKEGQNVTLSCEQNLNHDAMYWYRQDPGQGLRLIYYSQIVNDFQKGDIAEGYSVSREKKESFPLTVTSAQKNPTAFYLCASSGTAYSNQPQHFGDGTRLSIL.

The genes are TRBV4-1 and TRBJ2-2; TRBD1 matches at 7 bases. CDR3 length: 17 residues. The germline CDR1 and CDR2 sequences are MGHRA and YSYEKL. Trimming at V came to 4 bases and at J to 0 bases, leaving 8 bases not matched to a gene. In DNA, the CDR3 is TGCGCCAGCAGCCGCGACTACCAGGGGGCGAACACCGGGGAGCTGTTTTTT. It codes for CASSRDYQGANTGELFF.

The rearrangement uses TRBV5-1 and TRBJ2-2; 9 nucleotides align to TRBD1. The CDR3 consists of 19 residues. The J segment lost 5 bases and the V segment lost 4 bases, leaving 18 bases of the junction unmatched. CDR1 and CDR2 (germline): SGHRS, YFSETQ. The CDR3: CASSAAPPGQGRGTGELFF. In DNA form, the CDR3 reads TGCGCCAGCAGCGCTGCGCCACCGGGACAGGGCCGAGGTACCGGGGAGCTGTTTTTT.

This chain connects TRBV7-9 to TRBJ1-4, with 9 bases that match TRBD1. V shed 5 bases and J 4 bases; nucleotides not matched to a gene: 5. Germline CDR1 is SEHNR and CDR2 is FQNEAQ (reference sequence). This CDR3 region has 15 residues. The CDR3 coding sequence is TGTGCCAGCAGCCTACCGGGACAGGGTAATGAAAAACTGTTTTTT. Protein sequence: CASSLPGQGNEKLFF.

This clone was recorded only once. The chain has TRBV10-2 and TRBJ2-7; tentatively, D is TRBD1 (6 bases). CDR3 length equals 13 residues. Germline assignment: CDR1 WSHSY and CDR2 SAAADI. With 1 base removed from V and 6 bases from J, the gap between germline ends came to 10 bases. CDR3 sequence reads: CASSELTGTEQYF. The CDR3 DNA is TGCGCCAGCAGTGAGTTAACAGGGACCGAGCAGTACTTC.

This chain's CDR3 is CASSIGTSGAYEQYF. The CDR3 nucleotides read TGTGCCAGTAGTATAGGAACTAGCGGGGCCTACGAGCAGTACTTC. This chain uses TRBV19 with TRBJ2-7, with 10 bases matching TRBD2. This CDR3 has 15 amino acids. The germline V gene encodes CDR1 LNHDA and CDR2 SQIVND (reference sequence). Trimming removed 1 base from V and 2 bases from J; junction bases left unmatched: 2.